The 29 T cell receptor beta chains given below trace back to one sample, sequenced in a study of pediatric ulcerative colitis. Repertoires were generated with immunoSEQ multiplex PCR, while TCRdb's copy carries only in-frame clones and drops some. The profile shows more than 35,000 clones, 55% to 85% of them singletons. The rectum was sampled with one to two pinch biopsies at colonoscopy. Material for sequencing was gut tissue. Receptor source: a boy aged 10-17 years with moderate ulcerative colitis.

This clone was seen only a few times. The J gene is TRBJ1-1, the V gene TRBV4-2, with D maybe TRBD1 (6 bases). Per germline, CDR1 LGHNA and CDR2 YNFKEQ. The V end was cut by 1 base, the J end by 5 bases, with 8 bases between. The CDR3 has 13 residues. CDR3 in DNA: TGTGCCAGCAGCCAAGGTAGGGGGACTGAAGCTTTCTTT. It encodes CASSQGRGTEAFF.

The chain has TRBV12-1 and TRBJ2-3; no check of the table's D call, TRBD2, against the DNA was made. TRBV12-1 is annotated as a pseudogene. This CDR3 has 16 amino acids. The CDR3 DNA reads TGTGCCAGCAGCTCCTTAGCGGGAGCGCGCACAGATACGCAGTATTTT. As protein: CASSSLAGARTDTQYF.

CDR3 residues: CASSRTGRTEAFF. The DNA of the CDR3 is TGTGCCAGCAGCCGGACAGGGAGGACTGAAGCTTTCTTT. This chain connects TRBV9 to TRBJ1-1; 8 positions match TRBD1. J lost 5 bases, V lost 4 bases, and 4 bases had no gene match. This CDR3 is 13 amino acids long. Germline V gives CDR1 SGDLS, CDR2 YYNGEE.

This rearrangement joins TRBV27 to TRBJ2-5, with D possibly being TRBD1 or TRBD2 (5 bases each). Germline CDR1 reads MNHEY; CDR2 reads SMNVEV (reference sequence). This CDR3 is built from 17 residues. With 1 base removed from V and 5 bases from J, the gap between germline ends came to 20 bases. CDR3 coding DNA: TGTGCCAGCAGTTTATTTTCCCGGGACCTAAGACTGGAGACCCAGTACTTC. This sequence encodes CASSLFSRDLRLETQYF.

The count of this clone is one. CDR3 DNA sequence: TGTGCCAGCAGCTTGCGGACAGTATCGGGCTACAATGAGCAGTTCTTC. Translated: CASSLRTVSGYNEQFF. The chain carries TRBV5-6 and TRBJ2-1, with a possible D match to TRBD1 (6 bases). V was pared by 1 base and J by 3 bases, with 14 bases between. Germline lookup yields CDR1 SGHDT and CDR2 YYEEEE. The CDR3 has 16 amino acids.

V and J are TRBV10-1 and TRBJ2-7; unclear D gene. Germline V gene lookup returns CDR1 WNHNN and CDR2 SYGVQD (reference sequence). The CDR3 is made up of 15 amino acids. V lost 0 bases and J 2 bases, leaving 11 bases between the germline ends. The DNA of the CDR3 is TGCGCCAGCAGTGAGTCGGGAAACGGAGCCTACGAGCAGTACTTC. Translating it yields CASSESGNGAYEQYF.

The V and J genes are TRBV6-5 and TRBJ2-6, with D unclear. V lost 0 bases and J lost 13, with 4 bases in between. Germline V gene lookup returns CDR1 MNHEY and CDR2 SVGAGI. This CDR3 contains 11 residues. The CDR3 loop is CASSYSGVLTF. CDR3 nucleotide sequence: TGTGCCAGCAGTTACTCTGGAGTCCTGACTTTC.

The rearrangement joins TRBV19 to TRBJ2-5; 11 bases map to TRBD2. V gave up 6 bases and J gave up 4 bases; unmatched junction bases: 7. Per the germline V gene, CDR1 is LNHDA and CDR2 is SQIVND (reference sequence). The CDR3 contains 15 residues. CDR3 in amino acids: CASRSLAGAGETQYF. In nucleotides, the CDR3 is TGTGCCAGTAGGTCACTAGCGGGGGCCGGAGAGACCCAGTACTTC.

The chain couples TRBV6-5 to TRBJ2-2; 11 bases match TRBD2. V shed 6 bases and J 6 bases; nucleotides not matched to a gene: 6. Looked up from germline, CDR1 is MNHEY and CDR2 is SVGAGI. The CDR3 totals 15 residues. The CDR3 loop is CASRTVAGGPGELFF. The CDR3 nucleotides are TGTGCCAGCAGGACCGTAGCGGGGGGGCCCGGGGAGCTGTTTTTT.

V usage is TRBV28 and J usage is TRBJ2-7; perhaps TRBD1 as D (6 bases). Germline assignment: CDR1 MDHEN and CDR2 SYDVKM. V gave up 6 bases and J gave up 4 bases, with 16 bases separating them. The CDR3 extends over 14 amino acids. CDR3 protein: CASREDSSHYEQYF. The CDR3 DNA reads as TGTGCCAGCAGGGAGGACAGTAGCCATTACGAGCAGTACTTC.

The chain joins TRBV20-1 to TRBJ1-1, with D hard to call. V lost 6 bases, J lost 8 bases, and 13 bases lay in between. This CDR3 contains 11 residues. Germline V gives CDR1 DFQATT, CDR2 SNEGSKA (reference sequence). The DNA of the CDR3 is TGCAGTGCCAACGGTGGGTCCGAAGCTTTCTTT. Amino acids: CSANGGSEAFF.

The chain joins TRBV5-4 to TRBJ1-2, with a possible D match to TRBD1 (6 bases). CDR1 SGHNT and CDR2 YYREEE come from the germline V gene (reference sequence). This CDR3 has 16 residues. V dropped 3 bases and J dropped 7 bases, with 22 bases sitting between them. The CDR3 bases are TGTGCCAGCAGCTCCCTTCCCCAGGGACAATATGGTGGCTACACCTTC. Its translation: CASSSLPQGQYGGYTF.

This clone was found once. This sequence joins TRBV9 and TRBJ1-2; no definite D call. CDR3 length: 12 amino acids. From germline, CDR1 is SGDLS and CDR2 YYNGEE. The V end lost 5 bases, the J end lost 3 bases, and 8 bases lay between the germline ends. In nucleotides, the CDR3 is TGTGCCAGCAGGAGGGTGGACTATGGCTACACCTTC. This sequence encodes CASRRVDYGYTF. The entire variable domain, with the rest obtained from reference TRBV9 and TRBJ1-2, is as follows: DSGVTQTPKHLITATGQRVTLRCSPRSGDLSVYWYQQSLDQGLQFLIQYYNGEERAKGNILERFSAQQFPDLHSELNLSSLELGDSALYFCASRRVDYGYTFGSGTRLTVV.

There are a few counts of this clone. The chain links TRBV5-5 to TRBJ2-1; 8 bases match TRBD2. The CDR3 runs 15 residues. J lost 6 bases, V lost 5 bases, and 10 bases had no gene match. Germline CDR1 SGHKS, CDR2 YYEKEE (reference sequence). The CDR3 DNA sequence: TGTGCCAGCAGATCCAGCGGGAGTATCGGCAATGAGCAGTTCTTC. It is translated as CASRSSGSIGNEQFF.

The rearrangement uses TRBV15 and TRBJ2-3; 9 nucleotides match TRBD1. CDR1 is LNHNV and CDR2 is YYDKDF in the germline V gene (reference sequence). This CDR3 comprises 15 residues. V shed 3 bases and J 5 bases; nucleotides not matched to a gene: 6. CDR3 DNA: TGTGCCACCAGCAGGGACAGGGGACAAGGAGATACGCAGTATTTT. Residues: CATSRDRGQGDTQYF.

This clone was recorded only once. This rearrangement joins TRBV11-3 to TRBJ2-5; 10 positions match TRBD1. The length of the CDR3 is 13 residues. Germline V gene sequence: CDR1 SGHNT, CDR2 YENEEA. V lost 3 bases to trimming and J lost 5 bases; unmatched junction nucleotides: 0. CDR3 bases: TGTGCCAGCAGCTTGGACAGGGGGGAGACCCAGTACTTC. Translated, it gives CASSLDRGETQYF.

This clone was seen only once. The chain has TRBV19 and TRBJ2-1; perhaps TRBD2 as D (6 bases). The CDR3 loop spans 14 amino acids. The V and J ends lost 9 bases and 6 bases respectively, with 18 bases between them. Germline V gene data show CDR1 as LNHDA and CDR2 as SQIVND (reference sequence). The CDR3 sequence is CASGAGGRGNEQFF. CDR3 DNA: TGTGCCAGCGGAGCAGGAGGGAGAGGCAATGAGCAGTTCTTC.

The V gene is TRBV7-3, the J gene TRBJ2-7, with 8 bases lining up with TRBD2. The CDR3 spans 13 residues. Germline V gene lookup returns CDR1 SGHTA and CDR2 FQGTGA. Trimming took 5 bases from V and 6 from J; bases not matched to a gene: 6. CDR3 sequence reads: CASSPRGGTEQYF. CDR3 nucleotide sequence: TGTGCCAGCAGCCCCCGGGGGGGGACCGAGCAGTACTTC.

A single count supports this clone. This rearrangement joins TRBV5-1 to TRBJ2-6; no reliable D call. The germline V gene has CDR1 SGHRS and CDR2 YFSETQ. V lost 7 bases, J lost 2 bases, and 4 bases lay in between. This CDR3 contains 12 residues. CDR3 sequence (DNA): TGCGCCAGCCCTGCTGGGGCCAACGTCCTGACTTTC. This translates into CASPAGANVLTF.

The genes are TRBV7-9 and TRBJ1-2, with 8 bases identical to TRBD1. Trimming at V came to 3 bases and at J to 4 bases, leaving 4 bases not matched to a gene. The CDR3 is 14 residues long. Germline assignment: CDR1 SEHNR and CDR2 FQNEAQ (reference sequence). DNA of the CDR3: TGTGCCAGCAGCTTCGGACAGGGAGGCTATGGCTACACCTTC. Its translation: CASSFGQGGYGYTF.

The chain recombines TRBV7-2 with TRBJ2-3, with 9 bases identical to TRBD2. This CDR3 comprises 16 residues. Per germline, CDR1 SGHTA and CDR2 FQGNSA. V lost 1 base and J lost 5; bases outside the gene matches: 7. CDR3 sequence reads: CASSLETSGPGDTQYF. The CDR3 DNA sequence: TGTGCCAGCAGCTTAGAGACTAGCGGTCCGGGAGATACGCAGTATTTT.

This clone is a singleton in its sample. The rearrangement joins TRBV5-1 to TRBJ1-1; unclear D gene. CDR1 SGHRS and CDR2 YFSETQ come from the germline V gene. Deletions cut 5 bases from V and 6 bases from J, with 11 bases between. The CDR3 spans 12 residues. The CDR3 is CASRSGGAEAFF. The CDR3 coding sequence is TGCGCCAGCAGGTCGGGAGGTGCTGAAGCTTTCTTT.

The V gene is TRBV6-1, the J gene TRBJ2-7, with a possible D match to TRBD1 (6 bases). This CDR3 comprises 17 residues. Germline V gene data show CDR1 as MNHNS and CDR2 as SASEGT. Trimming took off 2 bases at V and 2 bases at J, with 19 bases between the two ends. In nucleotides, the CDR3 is TGTGCCAGCAGTGAACAGATGGCAAGGGGGAGAGCCTACGAGCAGTACTTC. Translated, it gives CASSEQMARGRAYEQYF.

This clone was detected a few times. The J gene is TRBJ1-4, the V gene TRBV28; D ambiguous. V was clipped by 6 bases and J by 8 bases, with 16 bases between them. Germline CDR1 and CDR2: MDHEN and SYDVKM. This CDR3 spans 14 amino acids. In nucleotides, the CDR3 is TGTGCCAGCAGATTCCGTCCTGAATGGGAAAAACTGTTTTTT. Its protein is CASRFRPEWEKLFF.

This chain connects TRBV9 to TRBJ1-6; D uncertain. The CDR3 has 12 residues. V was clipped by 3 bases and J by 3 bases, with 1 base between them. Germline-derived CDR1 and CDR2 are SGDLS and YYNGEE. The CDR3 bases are TGTGCCAGCAGCGACTATAATTCACCCCTCCACTTT. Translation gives CASSDYNSPLHF.

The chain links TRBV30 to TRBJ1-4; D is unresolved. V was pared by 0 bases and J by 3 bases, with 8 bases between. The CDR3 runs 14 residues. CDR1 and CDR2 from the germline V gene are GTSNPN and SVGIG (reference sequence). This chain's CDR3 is CAWSVNGPNEKLFF. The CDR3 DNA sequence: TGTGCCTGGAGTGTTAATGGCCCTAATGAAAAACTGTTTTTT.

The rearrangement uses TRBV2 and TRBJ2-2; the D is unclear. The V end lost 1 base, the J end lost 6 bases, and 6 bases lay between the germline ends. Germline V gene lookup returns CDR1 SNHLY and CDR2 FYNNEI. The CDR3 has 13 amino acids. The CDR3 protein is CASSEVGAGELFF. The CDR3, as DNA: TGTGCCAGCAGTGAAGTGGGTGCCGGGGAGCTGTTTTTT. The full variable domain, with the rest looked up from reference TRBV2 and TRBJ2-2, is EPEVTQTPSHQVTQMGQEVILRCVPISNHLYFYWYRQILGQKVEFLVSFYNNEISEKSEIFDDQFSVERPDGSNFTLKIRSTKLEDSAMYFCASSEVGAGELFFGEGSRLTVL.

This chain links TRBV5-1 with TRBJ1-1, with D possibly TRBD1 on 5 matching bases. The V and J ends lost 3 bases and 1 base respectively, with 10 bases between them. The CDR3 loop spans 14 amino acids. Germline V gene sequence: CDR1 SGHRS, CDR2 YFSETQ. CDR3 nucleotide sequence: TGCGCCAGCAGCTCTCCGACAGCGAACACTGAAGCTTTCTTT. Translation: CASSSPTANTEAFF.

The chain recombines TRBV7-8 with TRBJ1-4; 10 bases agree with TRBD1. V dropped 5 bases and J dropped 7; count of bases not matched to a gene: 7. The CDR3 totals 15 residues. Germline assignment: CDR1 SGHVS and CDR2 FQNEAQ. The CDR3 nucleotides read TGTGCCAGCAGCCCCAGACAGGGGGCGCGTGAAAAACTGTTTTTT. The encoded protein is CASSPRQGAREKLFF. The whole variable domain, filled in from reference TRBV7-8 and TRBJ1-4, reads GAGVSQSPRYKVAKRGQDVALRCDPISGHVSLFWYQQALGQGPEFLTYFQNEAQLDKSGLPSDRFFAERPEGSVSTLKIQRTQQEDSAVYLCASSPRQGAREKLFFGSGTQLSVL.